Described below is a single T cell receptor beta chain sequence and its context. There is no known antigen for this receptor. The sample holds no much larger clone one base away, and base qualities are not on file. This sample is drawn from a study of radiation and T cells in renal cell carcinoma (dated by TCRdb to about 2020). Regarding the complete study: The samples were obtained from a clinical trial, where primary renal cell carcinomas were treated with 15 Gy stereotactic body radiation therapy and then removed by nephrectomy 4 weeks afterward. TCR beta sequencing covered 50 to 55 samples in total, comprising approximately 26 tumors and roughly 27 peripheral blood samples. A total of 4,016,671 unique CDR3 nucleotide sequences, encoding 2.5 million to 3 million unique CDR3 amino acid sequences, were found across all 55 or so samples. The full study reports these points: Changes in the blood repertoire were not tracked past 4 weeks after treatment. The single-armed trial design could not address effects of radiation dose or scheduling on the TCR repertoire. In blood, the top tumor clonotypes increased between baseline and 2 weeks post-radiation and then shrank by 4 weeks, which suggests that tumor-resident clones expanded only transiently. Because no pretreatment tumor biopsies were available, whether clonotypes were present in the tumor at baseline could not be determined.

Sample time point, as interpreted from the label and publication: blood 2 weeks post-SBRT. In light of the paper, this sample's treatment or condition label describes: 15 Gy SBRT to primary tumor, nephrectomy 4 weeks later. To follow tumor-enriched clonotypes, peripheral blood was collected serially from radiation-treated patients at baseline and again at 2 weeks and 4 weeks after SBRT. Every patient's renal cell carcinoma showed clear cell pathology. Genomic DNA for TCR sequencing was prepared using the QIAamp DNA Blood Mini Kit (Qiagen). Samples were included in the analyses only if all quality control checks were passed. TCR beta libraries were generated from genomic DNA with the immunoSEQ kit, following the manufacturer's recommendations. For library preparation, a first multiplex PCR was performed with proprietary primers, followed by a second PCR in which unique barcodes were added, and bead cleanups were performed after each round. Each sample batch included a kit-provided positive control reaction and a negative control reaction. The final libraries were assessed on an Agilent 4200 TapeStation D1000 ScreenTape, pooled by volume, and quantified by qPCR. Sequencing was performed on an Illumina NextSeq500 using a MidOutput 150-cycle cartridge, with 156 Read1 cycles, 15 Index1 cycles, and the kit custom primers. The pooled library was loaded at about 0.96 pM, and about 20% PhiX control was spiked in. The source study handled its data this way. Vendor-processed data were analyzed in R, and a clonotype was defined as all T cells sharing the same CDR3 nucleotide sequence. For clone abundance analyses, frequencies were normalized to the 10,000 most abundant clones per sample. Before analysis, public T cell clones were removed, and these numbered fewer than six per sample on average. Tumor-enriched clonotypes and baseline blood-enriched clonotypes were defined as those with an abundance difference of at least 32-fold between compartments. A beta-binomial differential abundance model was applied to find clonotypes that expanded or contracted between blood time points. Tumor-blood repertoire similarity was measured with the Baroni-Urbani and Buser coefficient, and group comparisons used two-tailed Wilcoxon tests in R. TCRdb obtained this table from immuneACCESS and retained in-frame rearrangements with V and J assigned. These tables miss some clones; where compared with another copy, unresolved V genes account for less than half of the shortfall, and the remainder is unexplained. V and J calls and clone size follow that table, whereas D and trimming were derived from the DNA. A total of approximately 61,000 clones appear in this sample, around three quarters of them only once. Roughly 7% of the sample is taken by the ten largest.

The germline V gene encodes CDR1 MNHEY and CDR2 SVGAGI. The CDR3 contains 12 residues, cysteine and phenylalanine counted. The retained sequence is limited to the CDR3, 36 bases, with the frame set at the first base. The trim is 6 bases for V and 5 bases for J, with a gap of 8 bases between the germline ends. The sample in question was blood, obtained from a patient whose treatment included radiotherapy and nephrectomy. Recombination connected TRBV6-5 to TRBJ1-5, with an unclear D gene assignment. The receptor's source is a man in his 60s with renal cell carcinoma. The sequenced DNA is TGTGCCAGCAGGACCGGGGATCAGCCCCAGCATTTT. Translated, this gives CASRTGDQPQHF.